This TCR beta chain was found in a study of T cells after yellow fever vaccination. This CDR3 has 17 amino acids. The V gene's germline CDR1 is LGHNA and CDR2 YSLEER. After removal of 0 bases from V and 8 bases from J, the junction contained 10 bases not matched to a gene. Study results and limitations: A weaker but faster secondary response was observed, peaking on day 5 versus 15. CD4 and CD8 compartments shared a small share of clonotypes.

This clonotype was observed many times. What it binds is not known. MiXCR, applied by TCRdb to the 5' RACE reads, yields one record per CDR3 protein. The sample lists about 220,000 distinct CDR3 sequences; approximately 3% were seen once. The sequencing here drew on CD4+ T cells sorted from PBMCs, taken 10 days after the yellow fever booster vaccination. This sequence joins TRBV4-3 and TRBJ1-4; 9 positions match TRBD1. The clonotype originates from a man aged 18 to 35 who received the YFV17D yellow fever vaccine. The chain's CDR3 is CASSQEIGTGFGEKLFF. In DNA, the CDR3 is TGCGCCAGCAGCCAAGAAATCGGGACAGGGTTTGGGGAAAAACTGTTTTTT.